The rows below give T cell receptor beta chains drawn from one sample of a study of T cells expressing NK-cell markers. Each CDR3 protein gets one entry in TCRdb, which reprocessed the 5' RACE reads and gives no DNA. The table for this sample gives around 550,000 distinct CDR3 sequences. Source material: blood T cells: a sorted CD56 or NKG2C T cell subset, CD4+ or CD8+ T cells, or bulk PBMC T cells (not recorded which). The receptors derive from a man aged 18 to 29 in good health. Both conserved end residues are part of each CDR3.

TRBV10-3	TRBJ2-1	CAISPYRDRVNNEQFF
TRBV3-1	TRBJ2-2	CASSQGDRGLGGELFF
TRBV3-1	TRBJ2-1	CASSSSGMYNEQFF
TRBV5-1	TRBJ1-1	CASRRDDTEAFF
TRBV5-1	TRBJ1-2	CASGRTGGQGDGYTF
TRBV4-3	TRBJ1-6	CASSQGSGGSSPLHF
TRBV19	TRBJ2-6	CASSVITGSGANVLTF
TRBV15	TRBJ2-6	CATSGAGDSGANVLTF
TRBV29-1	TRBJ2-5	CSVESGDRGKTQYF
TRBV20-1	TRBJ2-1	CSQRGGRARDEQFF
TRBV24-1	TRBJ2-3	CATSDLGRTGSTDTQYF
TRBV20-1	TRBJ2-7	CSAKVGGDLYEQYF
TRBV3-1	TRBJ2-5	CASSQARLWGDAETQYF
TRBV19	TRBJ2-5	CASSIKQGARETQYF
TRBV12-3/TRBV12-4	TRBJ2-3	CASSLAGGMDTQYF
TRBV18	TRBJ2-5	CASSPPGTAETQYF
TRBV12-3/TRBV12-4	TRBJ2-3	CASRISGQFTDTQYF
TRBV29-1	TRBJ1-2	CSVEDEFSQGSYGYTF
TRBV9	TRBJ2-7	CASSVAGGDYEQYF
TRBV20-1	TRBJ1-4	CSARDDSGIEKLFF
TRBV12-3/TRBV12-4	TRBJ2-3	CASSLPLDTQYF
TRBV29-1	TRBJ1-2	CSVEMGQGYGYTF
TRBV29-1	TRBJ2-7	CSVMTLSYEQYF
TRBV12-3/TRBV12-4	TRBJ2-1	CASSLSWGDNEQFF
TRBV12-3/TRBV12-4	TRBJ2-1	CASSPLLTSGNNEQFF
TRBV28	TRBJ1-4	CASSSSGVTNEKLFF